This is a list of T cell receptor beta chains from one sample in a study of shared clonotypes between healthy human individuals. The table came from immunoSEQ multiplex PCR; TCRdb's copy has only in-frame clones and leaves some out. The table lists around 600,000 clones, 97% of them singletons. Sequenced: naive CD4+ T cells sorted from blood. These receptors were obtained from a woman in her twenties or thirties in good health. Both conserved end residues are part of each CDR3. D genes are given only for firm matches. Clone size is stated in some rows and not others, as once, few, many or a class when expanded.

d_gene,abundance,j_gene,v_gene,CDR3nt,CDR3aa
TRBD2,once,TRBJ2-7,TRBV28,TGTGCCAGCAGTTTATTGGGGTCCGCGGGAGCCTACGAGCAGTACTTC,CASSLLGSAGAYEQYF
NA,NA,TRBJ1-1,TRBV11-2,TGTGCCAGCAGCTTAGTTCGGGGGAACACTGAAGCTTTCTTT,CASSLVRGNTEAFF
NA,NA,TRBJ2-2,TRBV9,TGTGCCAGCAGCGTAGTAGCGAACACCGGGGAGCTGTTTTTT,CASSVVANTGELFF
TRBD2,few,TRBJ2-1,TRBV4-1,TGCGCCAGCAGCCAAGACGCCCTAGCGGGAGGGTACAATGAGCAGTTCTTC,CASSQDALAGGYNEQFF
NA,NA,TRBJ2-1,TRBV11-2,TGTGCCAGCAGCTTAGCGGGGATCTACAATGAGCAGTTCTTC,CASSLAGIYNEQFF
TRBD1,once,TRBJ1-2,TRBV14,TGTGCCAGCAGCCGCGGGACAGGGGAAAGGAGCTATGGCTACACCTTC,CASSRGTGERSYGYTF
NA,NA,TRBJ1-3,TRBV5-5,TGTGCCAGCAGCTTCGGGCAGAGCTCTGGAAACACCATATATTTT,CASSFGQSSGNTIYF
TRBD1,NA,TRBJ1-2,TRBV5-1,TGCGCCAGCAGCTTACAGGGGGCTAATGGCTACACCTTC,CASSLQGANGYTF
NA,NA,TRBJ2-5,TRBV27,TGTGCCAGCAGTTCGGACGGGAGAATAGAGACCCAGTACTTC,CASSSDGRIETQYF
NA,NA,TRBJ1-1,TRBV5-1,TGCGCCAGCCGGAGGACATTTAACACTGAAGCTTTCTTT,CASRRTFNTEAFF
TRBD2,NA,TRBJ2-5,TRBV10-3,TGTGCCATCAGTATCGGGGGTCTAGCGGAGGAGACCCAGTACTTC,CAISIGGLAEETQYF
NA,NA,TRBJ1-2,TRBV4-1,TGCGCCAGCAGCCACCCCGCCCGGGTTAACTATGGCTACACCTTC,CASSHPARVNYGYTF
TRBD2,NA,TRBJ2-7,TRBV6-5,TGTGCCAGCAGTTACACACTAGCGGGAGTGGTGCACGAGCAGTACTTC,CASSYTLAGVVHEQYF
NA,NA,TRBJ1-1,TRBV6-5,TGTGCCAGCAGCAGGGAAGGGAACACTGAAGCTTTCTTT,CASSREGNTEAFF
NA,NA,TRBJ2-7,TRBV25-1,TGTGCCACCGGCGGACCCTACGAGCAGTACTTC,CATGGPYEQYF
TRBD1,few,TRBJ1-2,TRBV28,TGTGCCAGCAGTCCACGACAGGGATACGGCTACACCTTC,CASSPRQGYGYTF
NA,NA,TRBJ2-3,TRBV5-1,TGCGCCAGCAGCTTGGCCGAGCGGCTGGGGGCTTCGAATACGCAGTATTTT,CASSLAERLGASNTQYF
TRBD1,NA,TRBJ2-7,TRBV11-2,TGTGCCAGCAGCTCTAGAGGGGACAGGCCCTACGAGCAGTACTTC,CASSSRGDRPYEQYF
TRBD1,few,TRBJ2-7,TRBV10-3,TGTGCCGCAGGGACAGTCTACGAGCAGTACTTC,CAAGTVYEQYF
NA,NA,TRBJ1-2,TRBV28,TGTGCCGGAACAACAGACGATGGAGGCTACACCTTC,CAGTTDDGGYTF
NA,NA,TRBJ1-5,TRBV28,TGTGCCAGCAGCCCGAAATTAGGGGGTTGGCAGCCCCAGCATTTT,CASSPKLGGWQPQHF
TRBD2,once,TRBJ2-3,TRBV9,TGTGCCAGCAGCGAAACCGGGACTAGCGGGAGAGGGGAGCATTTT,CASSETGTSGRGEHF
TRBD2,once,TRBJ2-3,TRBV6-5,TGTGCCACCCAGCTAGCGGCAGCTCCAGATACGCAGTATTTT,CATQLAAAPDTQYF
NA,NA,TRBJ1-3,TRBV9,TGTGCCAGCAGCGGAGAGGGCTCTGGAAACACCATATATTTT,CASSGEGSGNTIYF
NA,NA,TRBJ2-2,TRBV7-6,TGTGCCAGCAGCTTCGGCAGGGGGACTCAGAACACCGGGGAGCTGTTTTTT,CASSFGRGTQNTGELFF
TRBD1,NA,TRBJ1-2,TRBV6-5,TGTGCCAGCAGTTACTCGACAGGGCCCGGCTATGGCTACACCTTC,CASSYSTGPGYGYTF
NA,NA,TRBJ2-1,TRBV9,TGTGCCAGCAGCGCGACAGGACGTTACAATGAGCAGTTCTTC,CASSATGRYNEQFF
TRBD2,NA,TRBJ2-1,TRBV4-2,TGTGCCAGCAGCCAAGGACCGGGACTAACCTACAATGAGCAGTTCTTC,CASSQGPGLTYNEQFF
NA,NA,TRBJ2-5,TRBV5-1,TGCGCCAGCAGCTTGGCCCGTGGGTCGGTGGCAGAGACCCAGTACTTC,CASSLARGSVAETQYF
NA,NA,TRBJ2-7,TRBV28,TGTGCCAGCAGGGAAATAGGGGGGGGAACCTACGAGCAGTACTTC,CASREIGGGTYEQYF
NA,NA,TRBJ2-1,TRBV5-6,TGTGCCAGCAGCTTCATCGGTGAGCAGTTCTTC,CASSFIGEQFF
NA,NA,TRBJ1-1,TRBV28,TGTGCCAGCAGCCCCCACCAGGGGTCGAACACTGAAGCTTTCTTT,CASSPHQGSNTEAFF
TRBD1,NA,TRBJ1-5,TRBV7-2,TGTGCCAGCAGCCCACCCCGGGGGACAGGGGGCTTCAATCAGCCCCAGCATTTT,CASSPPRGTGGFNQPQHF
TRBD1,NA,TRBJ1-2,TRBV18,TGTGCCAGCTCACCCGGGACAGGGAATTATGGCTACACCTTC,CASSPGTGNYGYTF
NA,NA,TRBJ2-1,TRBV5-1,TGCGCCAGCAGCTTGGAGGGGAATGAGCAGTTCTTC,CASSLEGNEQFF
NA,NA,TRBJ1-1,TRBV28,TGTGCCAGCAGTTTGAACAGATTCACTGAAGCTTTCTTT,CASSLNRFTEAFF
NA,once,TRBJ1-5,TRBV6-6,TGTGCCAGCAGTTACTCACAGGGAAAGGGTCAGCCCCAGCATTTT,CASSYSQGKGQPQHF
TRBD1,NA,TRBJ1-1,TRBV6-6,TGTGCCAGCAGCTCACCGGGACAGCCGAACACTGAAGCTTTCTTT,CASSSPGQPNTEAFF
NA,NA,TRBJ1-2,TRBV10-3,TGTGCCATCAGTGAGACGGACTATGGCTACACCTTC,CAISETDYGYTF
NA,NA,TRBJ2-3,TRBV11-3,TGTGCCAGCAGCGGACGGGACGGTGGAGATACGCAGTATTTT,CASSGRDGGDTQYF
TRBD1,NA,TRBJ1-6,TRBV7-8,TGTGCCAGCAGCTACAGACAGGGGGGATCACCCCTCCACTTT,CASSYRQGGSPLHF
NA,NA,TRBJ2-1,TRBV28,TGTGCCAGCAGTCCGCCGACTAGCAATGAGCAGTTCTTC,CASSPPTSNEQFF
TRBD2,NA,TRBJ2-2,TRBV28,TGTGCCAGCAATAACCTAGCGGGAGAAGGGACCGGGGAGCTGTTTTTT,CASNNLAGEGTGELFF
TRBD1,NA,TRBJ2-2,TRBV28,TGTGCCAGCAGGAGACAGGGGTTTAGCACCGGGGAGCTGTTTTTT,CASRRQGFSTGELFF
NA,NA,TRBJ2-7,TRBV15,TGTGCCACCAGCAGAGCCCCCGCTGGGACAAGCTTCGAGCAGTACTTC,CATSRAPAGTSFEQYF
TRBD1,once,TRBJ2-5,TRBV7-2,TGTGCCAGCAGCTCGGGACAGTTAGAGACCCAGTACTTC,CASSSGQLETQYF
NA,NA,TRBJ2-3,TRBV7-8,TGTGCCAGCAGCGGAATTTGGGCAGATACGCAGTATTTT,CASSGIWADTQYF
NA,NA,TRBJ2-7,TRBV5-1,TGCGCCAGCAGCCATTATCAGGAAAACGAGCAGTACTTC,CASSHYQENEQYF
TRBD1,NA,TRBJ2-4,TRBV18,TGTGCCAGCTCACCGCTACCGGGACAGGGGGCCGGGATAGCCAAAAACATTCAGTACTTC,CASSPLPGQGAGIAKNIQYF
NA,NA,TRBJ1-5,TRBV19,TGTGCCAGTAGTATTTGGGGTCTCAGATCCAATCAGCCCCAGCATTTT,CASSIWGLRSNQPQHF
NA,NA,TRBJ2-5,TRBV4-1,TGCGCCAGCAGCCAAGGAGGTTACTACCGCGAGACCCAGTACTTC,CASSQGGYYRETQYF
NA,NA,TRBJ1-3,TRBV28,TGTGCCAGCAGTGGCCGTCTAAAAAACCCAAATGGAAACACCATATATTTT,CASSGRLKNPNGNTIYF
TRBD1,NA,TRBJ2-7,TRBV10-3,TGTGCCATCAGTGAGGGGACAGGGGGCTCCTACGAGCAGTACTTC,CAISEGTGGSYEQYF
TRBD2,NA,TRBJ2-1,TRBV2,TGTGCCAGCAGTGAACTAGCGGGAGGCTACAATGAGCAGTTCTTC,CASSELAGGYNEQFF
TRBD2,NA,TRBJ2-5,TRBV5-1,TGCGCCAGCAGCCCCCCGACTAGCGGGGAAGAGACCCAGTACTTC,CASSPPTSGEETQYF
NA,NA,TRBJ2-7,TRBV21-1,TGTGCCAGCAGCCAATGCCGTTTTGGAGCGGGAGTTTTTTGTGAGCAGTACTTC,CASSQCRFGAGVFCEQYF
TRBD1,NA,TRBJ1-5,TRBV19,TGTGCCAGTACCCTACAGGGGGCTGTTAGCAATCAGCCCCAGCATTTT,CASTLQGAVSNQPQHF